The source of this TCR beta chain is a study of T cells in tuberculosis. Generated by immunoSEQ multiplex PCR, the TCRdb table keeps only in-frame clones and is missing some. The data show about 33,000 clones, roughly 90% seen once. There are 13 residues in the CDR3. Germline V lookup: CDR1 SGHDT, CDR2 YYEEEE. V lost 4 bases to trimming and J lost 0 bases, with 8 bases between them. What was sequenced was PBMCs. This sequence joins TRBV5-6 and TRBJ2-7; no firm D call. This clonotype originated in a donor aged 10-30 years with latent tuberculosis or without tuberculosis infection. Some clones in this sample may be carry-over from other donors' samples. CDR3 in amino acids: CASSARVSYEQYF. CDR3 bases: TGTGCCAGCAGCGCACGGGTCTCCTACGAGCAGTACTTC.